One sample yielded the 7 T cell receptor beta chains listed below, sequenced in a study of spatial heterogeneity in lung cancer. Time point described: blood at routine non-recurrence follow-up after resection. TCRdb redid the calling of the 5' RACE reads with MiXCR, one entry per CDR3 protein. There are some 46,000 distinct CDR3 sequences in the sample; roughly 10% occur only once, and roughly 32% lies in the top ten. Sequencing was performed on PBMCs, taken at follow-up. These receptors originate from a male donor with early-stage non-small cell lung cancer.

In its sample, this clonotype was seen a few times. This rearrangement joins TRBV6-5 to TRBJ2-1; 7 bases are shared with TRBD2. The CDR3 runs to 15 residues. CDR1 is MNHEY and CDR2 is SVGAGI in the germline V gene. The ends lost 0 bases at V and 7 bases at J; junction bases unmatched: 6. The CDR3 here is CASSYSIGGGNEQFF. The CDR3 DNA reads TGTGCCAGCAGTTACTCGATTGGCGGGGGTAATGAGCAGTTCTTC.

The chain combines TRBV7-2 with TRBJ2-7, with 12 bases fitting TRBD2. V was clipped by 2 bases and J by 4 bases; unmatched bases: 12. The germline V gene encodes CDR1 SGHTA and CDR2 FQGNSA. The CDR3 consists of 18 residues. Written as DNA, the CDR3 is TGTGCCAGCAGCTTAAGTCAGTTCTTAGGACTAGCGGGATACGAGCAGTACTTC. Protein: CASSLSQFLGLAGYEQYF.

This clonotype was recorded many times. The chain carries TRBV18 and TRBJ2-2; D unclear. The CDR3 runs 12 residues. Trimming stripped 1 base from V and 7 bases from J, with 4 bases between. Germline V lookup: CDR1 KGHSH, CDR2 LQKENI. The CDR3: CASSPLDGELFF. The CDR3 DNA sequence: TGTGCCAGCTCACCACTGGACGGGGAGCTGTTTTTT.

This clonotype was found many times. CDR3 protein: CSVVVGGSGELFF. CDR3 nucleotides: TGCAGCGTTGTGGTTGGGGGCTCCGGGGAGCTGTTTTTT. The chain employs TRBV29-1 and TRBJ2-2; tentative D call: TRBD1 (6 bases). The germline CDR1 and CDR2 sequences are SQVTM and ANQGSEA. V was clipped by 4 bases and J by 6 bases, with 12 bases between them. The CDR3 runs to 13 residues.

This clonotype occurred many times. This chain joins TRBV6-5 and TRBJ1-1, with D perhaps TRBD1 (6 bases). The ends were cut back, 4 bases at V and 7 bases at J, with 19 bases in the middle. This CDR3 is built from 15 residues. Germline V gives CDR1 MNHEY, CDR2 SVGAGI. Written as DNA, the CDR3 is TGTGCCAGCAGTTCCAGGACTCGGCGAGGGGGTGAAGCTTTCTTT. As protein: CASSSRTRRGGEAFF.

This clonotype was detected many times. The CDR3 region is CASSLTYEQYF. The CDR3, as DNA: TGTGCCAGCAGCTTGACCTACGAGCAGTACTTC. The rearrangement uses TRBV7-9 and TRBJ2-7; D is unclear. Germline CDR1 is SEHNR and CDR2 is FQNEAQ (reference sequence). Trimming pared 3 bases from V and 2 bases from J, leaving 2 bases between. The CDR3 totals 11 residues.

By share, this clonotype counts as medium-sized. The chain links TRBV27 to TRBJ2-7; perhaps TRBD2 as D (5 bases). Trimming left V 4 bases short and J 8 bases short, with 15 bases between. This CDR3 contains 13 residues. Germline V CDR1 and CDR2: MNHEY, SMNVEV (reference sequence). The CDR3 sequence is CASSSTLAGQQYF. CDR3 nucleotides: TGTGCCAGCAGTTCCACCCTCGCGGGTCAGCAGTACTTC.